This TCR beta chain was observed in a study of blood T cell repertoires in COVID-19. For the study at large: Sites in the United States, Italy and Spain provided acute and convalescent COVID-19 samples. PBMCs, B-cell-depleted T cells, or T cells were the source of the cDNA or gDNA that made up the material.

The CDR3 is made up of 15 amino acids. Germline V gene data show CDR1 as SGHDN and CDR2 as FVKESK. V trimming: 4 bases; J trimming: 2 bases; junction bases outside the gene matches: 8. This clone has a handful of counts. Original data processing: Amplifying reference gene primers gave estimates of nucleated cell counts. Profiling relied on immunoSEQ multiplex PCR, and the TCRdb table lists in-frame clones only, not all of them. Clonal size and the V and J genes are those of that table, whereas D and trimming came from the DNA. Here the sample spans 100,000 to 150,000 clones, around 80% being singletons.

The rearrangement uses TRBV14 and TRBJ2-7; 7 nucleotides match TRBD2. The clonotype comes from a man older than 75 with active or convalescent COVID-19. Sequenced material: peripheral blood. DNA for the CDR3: TGTGCCAGCAGCCCCCGGGACTACCCCCCCTACGAGCAGTACTTC. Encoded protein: CASSPRDYPPYEQYF.